The table lists the clone carrying this TCR beta chain with a count of one. Per germline, CDR1 SGHVT and CDR2 SQSDAQ. This CDR3 is 15 amino acids long. After removal of 5 bases from V and 7 bases from J, the junction contained 13 bases not matched to a gene. These data originate in a study of Graves' ophthalmopathy and Graves' hyperthyroidism. Amplification of TCR beta CDR3 regions used RNA transcripts. First-round RT-PCR with HTBI primers preceded a second-round multiplex PCR. TCRdb reprocessed the multiplex PCR reads via MiXCR and lists one record per CDR3 protein. This table holds 580,000 or so distinct CDR3 sequences, about 35% found once.

The chain is built from TRBV7-4 and TRBJ1-2; 7 nucleotides match TRBD1. The sequence came from an adult man with Graves' hyperthyroidism. The sample was peripheral blood or thyroid tissue (not recorded which). In DNA form, the CDR3 reads TGTGCCAGCAGCCAAGAACAGGGGACTGTTGTTGGCTACACCTTC. Protein: CASSQEQGTVVGYTF.